The source of this TCR beta chain is a study of shared clonotypes between healthy human individuals. Whole-study context: Contributing individuals were a couple of females and a few males aged 18 to 49.

Naive-designated CD8 cells lacked CD45RO, were positively enriched for CCR7, and omitted terminally differentiated effector memory CD45RA+ cells. Study-level findings and limits: The donor pool, a small one, limited the genetic and exposure-history diversity represented.

A note on this clone: Antigen: not known.

Per the germline V gene, CDR1 is LNHNV and CDR2 is YYDKDF (reference sequence). The CDR3 consists of 16 residues. V dropped 3 bases and J dropped 2; count of bases not matched to a gene: 5. When replicate PCRs were run on sorted subsets, they used 200 ng DNA, about 31,000 T cell genomes. The data were produced by immunoSEQ multiplex PCR, yet TCRdb's version contains in-frame clones alone and is incomplete. The table shows 1.5 million to 2.5 million clones, with less than 95% occurring only once. The clonotype was recovered from a man younger than 35 in good health. Source material: naive CD8+ T cells sorted from blood. This chain uses TRBV15 with TRBJ2-3; 10 positions agree with TRBD2. The CDR3 sequence: CATSSVAGGPTDTQYF. DNA for the CDR3: TGTGCCACCAGCAGCGTAGCGGGGGGACCCACAGATACGCAGTATTTT.